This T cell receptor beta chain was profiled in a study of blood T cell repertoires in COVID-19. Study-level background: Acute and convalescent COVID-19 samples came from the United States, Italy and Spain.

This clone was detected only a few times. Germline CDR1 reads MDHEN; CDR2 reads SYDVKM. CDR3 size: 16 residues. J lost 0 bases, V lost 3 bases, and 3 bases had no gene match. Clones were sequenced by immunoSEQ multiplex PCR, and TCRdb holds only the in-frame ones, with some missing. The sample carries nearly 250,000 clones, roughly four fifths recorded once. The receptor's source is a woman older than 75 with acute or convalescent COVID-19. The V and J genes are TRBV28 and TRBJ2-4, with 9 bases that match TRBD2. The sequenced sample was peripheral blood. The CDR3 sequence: CASSFGGRGAKNIQYF. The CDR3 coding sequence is TGTGCCAGCAGTTTTGGCGGGAGGGGAGCCAAAAACATTCAGTACTTC.